The clone carrying this T cell receptor beta chain was counted between two and nine times. Antigen unknown. Reverse transcription of all isolated RNA meant that expressed TCRB transcripts were sequenced. Samples of naive, central memory and regulatory T cells yielded a mean of about 3.5 million reads. This table comes from immunoSEQ multiplex PCR, and its TCRdb copy is limited to in-frame clones, with some not included. The data hold some 160,000 clones, with 6.5% to 10% observed a single time. CDR1 is MNHEY and CDR2 is SVGAGI in the germline V gene. This CDR3 has 15 amino acids. V lost 6 bases, J lost 7 bases, and 19 bases lay in between. The data are from a study of beta chain features in type 1 diabetes. Findings of the study overall: Whether HLA type affects TCRB rearrangement stayed undetermined in the present work. Moderately but significantly shorter TCRB CDR3s were found in Type 1 diabetes patients in all four CD4+ subsets. Because the template was cDNA, high-expressing cells might be over-represented.

This clonotype was obtained from a woman aged 18-29 years with type 1 diabetes. The chain employs TRBV6-5 and TRBJ2-1, with D maybe TRBD2 (6 bases). The sample consisted of central memory CD4+ T cells from blood. CDR3 DNA sequence: TGTGCCAGCAGCACAAGCGGGCAGTCCCCTAATGAGCAGTTCTTC. It encodes CASSTSGQSPNEQFF.